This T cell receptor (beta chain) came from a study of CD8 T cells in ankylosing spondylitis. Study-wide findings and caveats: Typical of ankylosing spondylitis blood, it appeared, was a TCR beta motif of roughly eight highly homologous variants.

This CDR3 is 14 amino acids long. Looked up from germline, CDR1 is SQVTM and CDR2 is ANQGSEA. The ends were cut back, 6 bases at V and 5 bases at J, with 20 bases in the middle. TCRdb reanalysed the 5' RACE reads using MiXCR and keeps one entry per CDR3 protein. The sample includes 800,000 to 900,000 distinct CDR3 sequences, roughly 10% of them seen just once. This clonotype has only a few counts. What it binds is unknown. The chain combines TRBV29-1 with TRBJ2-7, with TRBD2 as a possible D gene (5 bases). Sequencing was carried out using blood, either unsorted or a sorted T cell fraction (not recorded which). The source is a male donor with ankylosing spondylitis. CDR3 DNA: TGCAGCGTCGTGAGCGGACTCGGTGGGAACGAGCAGTACTTC. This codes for CSVVSGLGGNEQYF.